This T cell receptor beta chain appears in the sequencing data of a study of T cell changes during pregnancy in multiple sclerosis. The CDR3 runs 14 residues. V lost 5 bases and J 2 bases, leaving 11 bases between the germline ends. In germline, CDR1 is SGHTA, CDR2 FQGNSA. Some clones are missing from TCRdb's copy, which holds only in-frame ones; the method was immunoSEQ multiplex PCR. The repertoire has tens of thousands of clones, nearly 95% of them found once; the top ten carry 0.65% to 0.9%. This chain uses TRBV7-2 with TRBJ2-3, with a possible D match to TRBD2 (6 bases). This receptor was obtained from a female donor with multiple sclerosis, enrolled in a pregnancy study. The specimen comprised peripheral blood, sampled in the first trimester of pregnancy. For the CDR3, the DNA is TGTGCCAGCAGCCCTCTAGCGTCCACAGATACGCAGTATTTT. Protein sequence: CASSPLASTDTQYF.